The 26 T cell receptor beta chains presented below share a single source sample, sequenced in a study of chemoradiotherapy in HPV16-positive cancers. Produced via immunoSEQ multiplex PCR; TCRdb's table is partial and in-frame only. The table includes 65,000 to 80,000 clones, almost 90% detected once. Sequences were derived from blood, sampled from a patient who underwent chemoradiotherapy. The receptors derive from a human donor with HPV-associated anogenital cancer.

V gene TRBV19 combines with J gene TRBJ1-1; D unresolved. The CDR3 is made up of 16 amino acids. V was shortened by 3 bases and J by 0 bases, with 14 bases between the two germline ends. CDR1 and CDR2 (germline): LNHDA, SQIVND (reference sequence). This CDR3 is CASSMAKGGLNTEAFF. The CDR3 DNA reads TGTGCCAGTAGTATGGCGAAGGGCGGCTTGAACACTGAAGCTTTCTTT.

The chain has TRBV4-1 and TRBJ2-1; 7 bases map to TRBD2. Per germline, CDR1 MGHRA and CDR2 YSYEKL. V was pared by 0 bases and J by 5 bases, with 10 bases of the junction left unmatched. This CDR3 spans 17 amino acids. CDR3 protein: CASSQDTGQRGNNEQFF. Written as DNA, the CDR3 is TGCGCCAGCAGCCAAGATACCGGCCAGCGGGGAAACAATGAGCAGTTCTTC.

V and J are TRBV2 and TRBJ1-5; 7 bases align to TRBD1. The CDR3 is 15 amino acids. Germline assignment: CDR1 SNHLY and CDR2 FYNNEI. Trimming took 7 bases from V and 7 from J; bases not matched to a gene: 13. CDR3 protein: CASTDQGQPAQPQHF. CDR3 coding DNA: TGTGCCAGCACCGACCAGGGACAGCCAGCACAGCCCCAGCATTTT.

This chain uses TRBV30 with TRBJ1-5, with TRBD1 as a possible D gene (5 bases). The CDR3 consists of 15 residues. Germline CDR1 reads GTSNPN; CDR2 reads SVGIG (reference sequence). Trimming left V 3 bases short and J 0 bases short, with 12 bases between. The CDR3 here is CAWSLGGYSNQPQHF. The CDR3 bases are TGTGCCTGGAGCCTCGGGGGTTATAGCAATCAGCCCCAGCATTTT.

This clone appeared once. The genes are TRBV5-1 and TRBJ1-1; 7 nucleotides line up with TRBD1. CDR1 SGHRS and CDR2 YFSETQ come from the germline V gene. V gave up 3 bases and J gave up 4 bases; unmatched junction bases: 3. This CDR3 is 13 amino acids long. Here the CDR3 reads CASSSTGFTEAFF. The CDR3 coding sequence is TGCGCCAGCAGCTCGACAGGGTTCACTGAAGCTTTCTTT.

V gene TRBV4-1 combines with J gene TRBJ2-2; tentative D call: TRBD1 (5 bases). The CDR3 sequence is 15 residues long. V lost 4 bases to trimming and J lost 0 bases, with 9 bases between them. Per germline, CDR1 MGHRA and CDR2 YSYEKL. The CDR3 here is CASSLRTSNTGELFF. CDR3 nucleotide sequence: TGCGCCAGCAGCCTCCGGACATCGAACACCGGGGAGCTGTTTTTT.

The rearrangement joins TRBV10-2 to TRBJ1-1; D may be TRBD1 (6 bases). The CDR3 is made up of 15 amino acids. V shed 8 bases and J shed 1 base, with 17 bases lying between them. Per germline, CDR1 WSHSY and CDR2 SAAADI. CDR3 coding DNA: TGCGCCAGCGGAAGAAACCCGGGACAGAACACTGAAGCTTTCTTT. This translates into CASGRNPGQNTEAFF.

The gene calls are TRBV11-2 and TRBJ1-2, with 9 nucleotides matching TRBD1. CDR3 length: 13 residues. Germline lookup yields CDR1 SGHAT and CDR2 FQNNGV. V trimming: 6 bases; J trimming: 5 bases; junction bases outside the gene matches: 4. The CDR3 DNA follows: TGTGCCAGCAGTGCCGGGACAGGGTATGGCTACACCTTC. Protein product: CASSAGTGYGYTF.

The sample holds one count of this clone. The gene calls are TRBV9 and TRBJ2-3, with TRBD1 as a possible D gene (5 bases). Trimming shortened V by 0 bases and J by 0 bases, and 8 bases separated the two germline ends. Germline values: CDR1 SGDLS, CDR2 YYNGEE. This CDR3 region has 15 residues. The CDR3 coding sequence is TGTGCCAGCAGCGTAGAGGGGTTTAGCACAGATACGCAGTATTTT. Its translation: CASSVEGFSTDTQYF. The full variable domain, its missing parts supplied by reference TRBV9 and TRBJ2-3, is DSGVTQTPKHLITATGQRVTLRCSPRSGDLSVYWYQQSLDQGLQFLIQYYNGEERAKGNILERFSAQQFPDLHSELNLSSLELGDSALYFCASSVEGFSTDTQYFGPGTRLTVL.

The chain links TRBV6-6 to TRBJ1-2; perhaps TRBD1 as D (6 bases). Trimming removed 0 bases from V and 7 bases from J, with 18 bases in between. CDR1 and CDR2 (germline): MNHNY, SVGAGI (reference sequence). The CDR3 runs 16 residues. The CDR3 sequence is CASSYSMSGQSSGYTF. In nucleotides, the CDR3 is TGTGCCAGCAGTTACTCGATGAGTGGACAGAGTTCTGGCTACACCTTC.

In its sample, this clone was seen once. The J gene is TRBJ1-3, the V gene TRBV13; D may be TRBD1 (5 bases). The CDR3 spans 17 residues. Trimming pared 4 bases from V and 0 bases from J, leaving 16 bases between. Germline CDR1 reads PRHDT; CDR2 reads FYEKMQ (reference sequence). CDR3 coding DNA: TGTGCCAGCAGCTCATGGGGCGGTGGGCTCTCTGGAAACACCATATATTTT. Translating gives CASSSWGGGLSGNTIYF. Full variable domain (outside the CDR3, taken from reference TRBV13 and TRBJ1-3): AAGVIQSPRHLIKEKRETATLKCYPIPRHDTVYWYQQGPGQDPQFLISFYEKMQSDKGSIPDRFSAQQFSDYHSELNMSSLELGDSALYFCASSSWGGGLSGNTIYFGEGSWLTVV.

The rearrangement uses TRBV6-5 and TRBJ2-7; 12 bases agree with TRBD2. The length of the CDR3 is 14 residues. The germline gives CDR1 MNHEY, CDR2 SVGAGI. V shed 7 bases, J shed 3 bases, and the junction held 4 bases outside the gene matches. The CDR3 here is CASTPGLAGYEQYF. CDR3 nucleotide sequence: TGTGCCAGCACGCCGGGACTAGCGGGCTACGAGCAGTACTTC.

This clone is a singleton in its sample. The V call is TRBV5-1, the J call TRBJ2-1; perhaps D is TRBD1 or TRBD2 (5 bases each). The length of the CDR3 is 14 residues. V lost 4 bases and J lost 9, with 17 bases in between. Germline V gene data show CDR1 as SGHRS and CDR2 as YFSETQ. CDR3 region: CASSARDGLSEQFF. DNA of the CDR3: TGCGCCAGCAGCGCCCGGGACGGGCTTAGTGAGCAGTTCTTC.

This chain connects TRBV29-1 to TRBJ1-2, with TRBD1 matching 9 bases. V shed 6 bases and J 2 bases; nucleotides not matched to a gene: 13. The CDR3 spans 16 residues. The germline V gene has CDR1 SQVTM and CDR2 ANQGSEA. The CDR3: CSVRSPGQGSNYGYTF. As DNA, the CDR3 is TGCAGCGTACGATCTCCGGGACAGGGTTCAAACTATGGCTACACCTTC.

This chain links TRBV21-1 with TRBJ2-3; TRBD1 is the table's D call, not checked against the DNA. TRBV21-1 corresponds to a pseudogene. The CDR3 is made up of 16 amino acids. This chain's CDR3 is CASSSQGQTSTDTQYF. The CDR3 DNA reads TGTGCCAGCAGCTCCCAAGGACAGACTAGCACAGATACGCAGTATTTT.

The CDR3 DNA sequence: TGTGCCAGCAGCTCGGACAGGGGCCGGGGCTACACCTTC. Protein: CASSSDRGRGYTF. The chain uses TRBV11-2 and TRBJ1-2, with 9 nucleotides matching TRBD1. The V segment lost 4 bases and the J segment 8 bases; nucleotides outside the gene matches: 5. The CDR3 contains 13 residues. Germline V lookup: CDR1 SGHAT, CDR2 FQNNGV.

The CDR3 loop reads CSVEYRGGNYEQYF. The CDR3 DNA is TGCAGCGTTGAATACCGGGGGGGTAACTACGAGCAGTACTTC. The chain couples TRBV29-1 to TRBJ2-7; 8 bases match TRBD2. Germline CDR1 reads SQVTM; CDR2 reads ANQGSEA. CDR3 size: 14 residues. The V gene end was trimmed by 2 bases and the J gene end by 3 bases; junction bases not matched to a gene: 6.

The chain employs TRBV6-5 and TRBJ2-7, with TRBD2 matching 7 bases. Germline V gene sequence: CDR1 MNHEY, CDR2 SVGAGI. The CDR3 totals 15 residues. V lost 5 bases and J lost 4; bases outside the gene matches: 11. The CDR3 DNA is TGTGCCAGCAGTCCAGGAGCGACTAGCAGGTACGAGCAGTACTTC. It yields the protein CASSPGATSRYEQYF.

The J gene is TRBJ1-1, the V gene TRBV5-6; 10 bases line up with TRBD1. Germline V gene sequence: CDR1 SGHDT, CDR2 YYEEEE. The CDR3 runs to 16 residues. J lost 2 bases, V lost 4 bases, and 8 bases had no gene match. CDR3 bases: TGTGCCAGCAGCCTAAGGTCGACAGGGGGCAACACTGAAGCTTTCTTT. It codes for CASSLRSTGGNTEAFF.

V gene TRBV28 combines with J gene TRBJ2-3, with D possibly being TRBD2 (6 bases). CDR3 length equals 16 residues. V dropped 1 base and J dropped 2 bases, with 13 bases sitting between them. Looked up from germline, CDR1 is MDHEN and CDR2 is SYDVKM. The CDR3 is CASSLSLSGSTDTQYF. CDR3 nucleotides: TGTGCCAGCAGTTTATCGCTTAGCGGCTCCACAGATACGCAGTATTTT.

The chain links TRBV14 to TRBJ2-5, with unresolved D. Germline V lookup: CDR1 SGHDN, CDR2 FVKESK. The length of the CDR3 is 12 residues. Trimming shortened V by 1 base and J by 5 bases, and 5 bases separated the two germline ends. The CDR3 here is CASSQGEETQYF. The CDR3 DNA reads TGTGCCAGCAGCCAAGGAGAGGAGACCCAGTACTTC.

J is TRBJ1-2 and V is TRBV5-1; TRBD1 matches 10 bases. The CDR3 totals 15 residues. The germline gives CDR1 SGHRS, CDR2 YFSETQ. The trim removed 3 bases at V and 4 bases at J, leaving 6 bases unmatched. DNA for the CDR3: TGCGCCAGCAGCTCTGAGACAGGGGGCGTCTATGGCTACACCTTC. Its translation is CASSSETGGVYGYTF.

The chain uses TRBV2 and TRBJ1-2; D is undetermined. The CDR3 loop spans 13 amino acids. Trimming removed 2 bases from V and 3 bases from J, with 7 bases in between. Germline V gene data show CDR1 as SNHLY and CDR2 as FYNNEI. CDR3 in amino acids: CASSEISYYGYTF. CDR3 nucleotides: TGTGCCAGCAGTGAAATTAGCTACTATGGCTACACCTTC.

The chain's CDR3 is CASSPVLAGFNEQFF. Written as DNA, the CDR3 is TGTGCCAGCAGCCCTGTACTAGCGGGCTTCAATGAGCAGTTCTTC. The chain uses TRBV14 and TRBJ2-1; TRBD2 agrees at 9 bases. This CDR3 has 15 residues. V lost 4 bases and J lost 6; bases outside the gene matches: 7. Germline V CDR1 and CDR2: SGHDN, FVKESK.

The CDR3 DNA follows: TGTGCCAGCAGCTTGGCCTTCCAGGCAGGGGGCTTGTCAGATACGCAGTATTTT. Its protein is CASSLAFQAGGLSDTQYF. V is TRBV5-6 and J is TRBJ2-3; TRBD1 aligns across 8 bases. There are 18 residues in the CDR3. CDR1 and CDR2 from the germline V gene are SGHDT and YYEEEE. V was clipped by 0 bases and J by 4 bases; unmatched bases: 13.

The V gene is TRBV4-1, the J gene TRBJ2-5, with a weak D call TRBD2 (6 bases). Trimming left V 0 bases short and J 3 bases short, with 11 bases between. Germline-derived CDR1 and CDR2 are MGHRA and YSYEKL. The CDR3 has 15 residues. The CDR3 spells CASSQDPGGEETQYF. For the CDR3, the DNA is TGCGCCAGCAGCCAAGATCCCGGCGGGGAAGAGACCCAGTACTTC.